This is a list of T cell receptor beta chains from one sample in a study of blood T cell repertoires in COVID-19. The method was immunoSEQ multiplex PCR; TCRdb's version includes in-frame clones alone and lacks a portion of them. This table has 58,000 or so clones, roughly 79% appearing once. The sequenced material came from peripheral blood. The receptors shown here come from a human donor in a cohort sampled during active COVID-19. Each CDR3 is given with its conserved first and last residue.

V,CDR3
TRBV6-5,CASKFGLAGAYEQYF
TRBV15,CATSSGQGRGYEQYF
TRBV7-9,CASSPRTGGYEQYF
TRBV10-3,CAISESGQVRNTIYF
TRBV23-1,CASSHLDRAGSYEQYF
TRBV7-2,CASSPGLGGYEQYF
TRBV5-1,CASSPSPRAYEQYF
TRBV9,CASSADQVGETQYF
TRBV4-1,CASSQAPGKIIEGAFF
TRBV27,CASSSRTGASYEQYF
TRBV19,CASSILAGGLDEQFF
TRBV19,CASRPPGNDYEQYF
TRBV5-1,CASSLVPGTGDYGYTF
TRBV18,CASSPPSGTSYEQYF
TRBV7-2,CASSFKRTSGVSYEQYF
TRBV3-1/TRBV3-2,CASSQDEVGGTEAFF
TRBV7-2,CASSAGGGKYEQYF
TRBV7-2,CASSPYSYNEQFF
TRBV6-2/TRBV6-3,CASSSGQPYSNQPQHF
TRBV6-1,CASSEMYRSDYGYTF
TRBV30,CAWVRQAGGNYGYTF
TRBV5-8,CASSSRGWGDEQFF
TRBV7-2,CASSIGADYGYTF
TRBV28,CASSLESSYEQYF
TRBV18,CASSPRRDSPYGYTF
TRBV10-2,CASSASGRWRGETQYF
TRBV15,CATSSQGHTEAFF
TRBV29-1,CSVQGGRTEAFF
TRBV4-2,CASSQRTNYGYTF